Described below is a single TCR beta chain sequence and its context. Sequencing used immunoSEQ multiplex PCR; TCRdb keeps in-frame clones, though not all of them. This table has around 160,000 clones, about 82% appearing once. Germline CDR1 and CDR2: SEHNR and FQNEAQ (reference sequence). This CDR3 is built from 12 residues. The ends were cut back, 5 bases at V and 7 bases at J, with 9 bases in the middle. The sample belongs to a study of cytomegalovirus exposure and HLA in healthy donors. The rearrangement links TRBV7-9 to TRBJ2-1, with D maybe TRBD1 (6 bases). The sequenced sample consisted of PBMCs. The source of this sequence is a man aged 30 to 39 in good health and CMV-seropositive. In DNA, the CDR3 is TGTGCCAGCAGCGCCGACAGGAATGAGCAGTTCTTC. Its translation: CASSADRNEQFF.